The 22 T cell receptor beta chains listed next were all sequenced from one sample in a study of cytomegalovirus exposure and HLA in healthy donors. Here immunoSEQ multiplex PCR was the method, and the copy in TCRdb shows in-frame clones only, minus some. This table holds about 160,000 clones, approximately 87% found once. The sample taken for sequencing was PBMCs. These receptor sequences come from a woman aged 25 to 45 in good health and CMV-seronegative.

The chain employs TRBV6-6 and TRBJ2-1, with unresolved D. The V end was cut by 2 bases, the J end by 2 bases, with 10 bases between. Per germline, CDR1 MNHNY and CDR2 SVGAGI (reference sequence). This CDR3 contains 15 residues. The DNA for the CDR3 is TGTGCCAGCAGTTACGGAGAGGCGGCCTACAATGAGCAGTTCTTC. Amino acids: CASSYGEAAYNEQFF.

This clone was seen a single time. The chain carries TRBV6-1 and TRBJ1-1, with D possibly TRBD1 on 6 matching bases. Trimming took off 4 bases at V and 5 bases at J, with 11 bases between the two ends. The germline gives CDR1 MNHNS, CDR2 SASEGT. The length of the CDR3 is 13 residues. CDR3 loop: CASSVGGRTEAFF. CDR3 nucleotides: TGTGCCAGCAGTGTGGGGGGCCGGACTGAAGCTTTCTTT.

This chain links TRBV2 with TRBJ1-6; D gene unclear. The CDR3 consists of 15 residues. Germline V gene sequence: CDR1 SNHLY, CDR2 FYNNEI. The V end lost 3 bases, the J end lost 7 bases, and 13 bases lay between the germline ends. The CDR3 region is CASSDNELGNSPLHF. The CDR3 DNA follows: TGTGCCAGCAGTGACAACGAGCTCGGGAATTCACCCCTCCACTTT.

This clone was observed a single time. The chain recombines TRBV7-6 with TRBJ1-3, with 7 positions matching TRBD1. The length of the CDR3 is 16 residues. Germline V gene data show CDR1 as SGHVS and CDR2 as FNYEAQ. The V gene end was trimmed by 3 bases and the J gene end by 0 bases; junction bases not matched to a gene: 5. The CDR3 here is CASSLTDRNSGNTIYF. For the CDR3, the DNA is TGTGCCAGCAGCTTGACGGACAGGAACTCTGGAAACACCATATATTTT.

This clone was found once. The chain employs TRBV6-5 and TRBJ2-1; TRBD2 aligns across 11 bases. The CDR3 runs 14 residues. J was trimmed by 10 bases and V by 5 bases; bases with no gene match: 7. Germline loops: CDR1 MNHEY, CDR2 SVGAGI. The CDR3 protein is CASSPLAGAREQFF. The CDR3 nucleotides read TGTGCCAGCAGTCCACTAGCGGGGGCGCGGGAGCAGTTCTTC.

A word on this clone: This may be a read error, as it is one base from a much larger clone. The V and J genes are TRBV9 and TRBJ1-2; D unresolved. This CDR3 comprises 11 residues. Germline CDR1 SGDLS, CDR2 YYNGEE. Trimming cost V 4 bases and J 2 bases, with 3 bases left between them. CDR3 sequence: CASSLNYGYTF. CDR3 sequence (DNA): TGTGCCAGCAGCCTAAACTATGGCTACACCTTC.

J is TRBJ1-5 and V is TRBV19, with D hard to call. Between the trimmed V and J ends, which lost 3 bases and 0 bases, there was a span of 12 bases. The CDR3 has 16 residues. Germline CDR1 is LNHDA and CDR2 is SQIVND (reference sequence). Here the CDR3 reads CASSMRDGHSNQPQHF. As DNA, the CDR3 is TGTGCCAGTAGTATGAGGGATGGCCATAGCAATCAGCCCCAGCATTTT.

This clone showed up just a few times. The J gene is TRBJ1-3, the V gene TRBV4-2; D gene unclear. The V end was cut by 1 base, the J end by 7 bases, with 5 bases between. The CDR3 totals 12 residues. Germline CDR1 reads LGHNA; CDR2 reads YNFKEQ. The DNA of the CDR3 is TGTGCCAGCAGCCAAGGGAGGAACACCATATATTTT. Translated, it gives CASSQGRNTIYF.

The chain couples TRBV28 to TRBJ1-5, with D possibly matching TRBD1 (6 bases). The germline CDR1 and CDR2 sequences are MDHEN and SYDVKM. Trimming left V 5 bases short and J 4 bases short, with 9 bases between. The CDR3 is 13 residues long. CDR3 amino acids: CASSAQGNQPQHF. DNA of the CDR3: TGTGCCAGCAGTGCTCAGGGGAATCAGCCCCAGCATTTT.

This clone was detected once. This chain links TRBV28 with TRBJ1-1, with no clear D. The CDR3 extends over 13 amino acids. Trimming took off 7 bases at V and 7 bases at J, with 16 bases between the two ends. Germline lookup yields CDR1 MDHEN and CDR2 SYDVKM. CDR3 bases: TGTGCCAGCACCCTTTTGAGTCCAATTGAAGCTTTCTTT. Translating it yields CASTLLSPIEAFF.

The rearrangement uses TRBV9 and TRBJ2-1; D not resolved. The CDR3 is 13 amino acids. In germline, CDR1 is SGDLS, CDR2 YYNGEE. Deletions cut 4 bases from V and 9 bases from J, with 14 bases between. The CDR3 bases are TGTGCCAGCAGCCCCTTGGATACCCGTGAGCAGTTCTTC. It yields the protein CASSPLDTREQFF.

This chain uses TRBV5-4 with TRBJ1-6; D not resolved. Trimming removed 0 bases from V and 0 bases from J, with 13 bases in between. Per the germline V gene, CDR1 is SGHNT and CDR2 is YYREEE (reference sequence). The CDR3 is 18 residues long. The CDR3 spells CASSLAFSQSSYNSPLHF. As DNA, the CDR3 is TGTGCCAGCAGCTTGGCCTTCAGTCAGAGCTCCTATAATTCACCCCTCCACTTT.

This chain links TRBV5-1 with TRBJ1-3; D remains unclear. Trimming removed 4 bases from V and 3 bases from J, with 11 bases in between. In germline, CDR1 is SGHRS, CDR2 YFSETQ. The length of the CDR3 is 14 residues. CDR3 protein: CASSPGSVGNTIYF. As DNA, the CDR3 is TGCGCCAGCAGCCCGGGGTCCGTTGGAAACACCATATATTTT.

The rearrangement uses TRBV15 and TRBJ1-5, with 7 positions matching TRBD1. This CDR3 is 15 amino acids long. Germline assignment: CDR1 LNHNV and CDR2 YYDKDF (reference sequence). V shed 2 bases and J 2 bases; nucleotides not matched to a gene: 3. CDR3 DNA: TGTGCCACCAGCAGAAGGGGGCTTGGCAATCAGCCCCAGCATTTT. Amino acid sequence: CATSRRGLGNQPQHF.

The chain is built from TRBV6-1 and TRBJ2-2; D is undetermined. The CDR3 sequence is 15 residues long. CDR1 and CDR2 from the germline V gene are MNHNS and SASEGT. The V and J ends lost 7 bases and 0 bases respectively, with 12 bases between them. The CDR3 loop is CASMPRRANTGELFF. The CDR3 coding sequence is TGTGCCAGCATGCCCAGACGAGCGAACACCGGGGAGCTGTTTTTT.

The chain recombines TRBV11-3 with TRBJ2-1; D not certain. Germline-derived CDR1 and CDR2 are SGHNT and YENEEA. Trimming left V 1 base short and J 8 bases short, with 6 bases between. The CDR3 has 12 amino acids. The CDR3 protein is CASSLVVDEQFF. Written as DNA, the CDR3 is TGTGCCAGCAGCTTAGTCGTGGATGAGCAGTTCTTC.

The chain combines TRBV27 with TRBJ2-1; 8 bases are shared with TRBD1. The CDR3 consists of 15 residues. In germline, CDR1 is MNHEY, CDR2 SMNVEV (reference sequence). J gave up 1 base and V 6 bases, and 5 bases lay outside the gene matches. CDR3: CASSSDRGSYNEQFF. As DNA, the CDR3 is TGTGCCAGCAGCTCTGACAGGGGATCCTACAATGAGCAGTTCTTC.

This clone was detected once. The chain links TRBV11-1 to TRBJ2-2; D possibly corresponds to TRBD2 (5 bases). The CDR3 runs to 14 residues. The V gene lost 1 base and the J gene lost 7 bases, with 10 bases spanning the gap. The germline V gene has CDR1 SGHAT and CDR2 FQDESV (reference sequence). The DNA for the CDR3 is TGTGCCAGCAGCTTAGGGGAGAGAGGCGGGGAGCTGTTTTTT. Protein sequence: CASSLGERGGELFF.

This rearrangement joins TRBV14 to TRBJ1-2; D remains ambiguous. CDR3 length: 13 amino acids. Germline V lookup: CDR1 SGHDN, CDR2 FVKESK. V was trimmed by 1 base and J by 6 bases, leaving 9 bases between them. CDR3 nucleotide sequence: TGTGCCAGCAGCCAAGTGGCGGGTAATGGCTACACCTTC. Translating gives CASSQVAGNGYTF.

CDR3 sequence: CASSPPSGTGSKEQYF. CDR3 in DNA: TGTGCCAGCTCACCACCGAGCGGGACAGGGAGTAAGGAGCAGTACTTC. The chain is built from TRBV18 and TRBJ2-7, with TRBD1 identical over 9 bases. Germline V gives CDR1 KGHSH, CDR2 LQKENI. V shed 0 bases, J shed 7 bases, and the junction held 10 bases outside the gene matches. CDR3 length equals 16 residues.

The V and J genes are TRBV4-1 and TRBJ1-4; tentatively, D is TRBD1 (6 bases). Trimming removed 0 bases at V and 7 bases at J, with 12 bases between. The V gene's germline CDR1 is MGHRA and CDR2 YSYEKL. The CDR3 length is 15 residues. The CDR3 sequence is CASSQETGWGEKLFF. The CDR3 region has the DNA TGCGCCAGCAGCCAAGAGACAGGATGGGGTGAAAAACTGTTTTTT.

The rearrangement joins TRBV19 to TRBJ2-7; D gene unclear. The germline gives CDR1 LNHDA, CDR2 SQIVND (reference sequence). Deletions cut 6 bases from V and 3 bases from J, with 15 bases between. The CDR3 has 14 residues. The CDR3 DNA reads TGTGCCAGTAGCAGTAACTCCCGGAGCTACGAGCAGTACTTC. Translating gives CASSSNSRSYEQYF.